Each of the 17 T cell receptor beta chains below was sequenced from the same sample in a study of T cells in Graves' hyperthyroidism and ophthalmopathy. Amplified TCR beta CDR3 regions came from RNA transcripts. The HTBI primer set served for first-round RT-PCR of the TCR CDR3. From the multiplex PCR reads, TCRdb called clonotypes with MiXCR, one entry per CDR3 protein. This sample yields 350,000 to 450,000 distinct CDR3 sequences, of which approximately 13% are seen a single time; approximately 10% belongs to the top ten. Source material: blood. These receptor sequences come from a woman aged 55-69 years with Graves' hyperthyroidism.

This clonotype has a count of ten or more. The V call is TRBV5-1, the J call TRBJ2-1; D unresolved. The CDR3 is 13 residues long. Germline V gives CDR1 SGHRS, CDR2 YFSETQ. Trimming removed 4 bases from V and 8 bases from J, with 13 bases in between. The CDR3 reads CASSPSTFDEQFF. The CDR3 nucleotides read TGCGCCAGCAGCCCCTCGACTTTCGATGAGCAGTTCTTC.

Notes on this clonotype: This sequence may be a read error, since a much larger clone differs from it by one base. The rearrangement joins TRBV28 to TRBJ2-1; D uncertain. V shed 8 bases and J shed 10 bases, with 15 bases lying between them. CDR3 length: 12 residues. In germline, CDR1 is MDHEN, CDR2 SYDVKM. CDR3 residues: CASASSIGEQFF. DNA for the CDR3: TGTGCCAGCGCGTCGAGTATAGGCGAGCAGTTCTTC.

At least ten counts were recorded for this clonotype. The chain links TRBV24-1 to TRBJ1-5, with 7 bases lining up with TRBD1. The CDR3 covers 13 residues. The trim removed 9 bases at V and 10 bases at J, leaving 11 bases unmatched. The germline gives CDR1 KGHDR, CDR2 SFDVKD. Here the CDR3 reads CATSRDGTAPQHF. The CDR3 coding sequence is TGTGCCACCTCCCGAGACGGGACAGCACCCCAGCATTTT.

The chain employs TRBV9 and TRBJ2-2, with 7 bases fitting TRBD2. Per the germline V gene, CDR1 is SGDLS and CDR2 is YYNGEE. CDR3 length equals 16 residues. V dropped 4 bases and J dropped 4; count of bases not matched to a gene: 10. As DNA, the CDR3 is TGTGCCAGCAGCCCCCTGGGGGGAGGGCCCACCGGGGAGCTGTTTTTT. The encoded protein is CASSPLGGGPTGELFF.

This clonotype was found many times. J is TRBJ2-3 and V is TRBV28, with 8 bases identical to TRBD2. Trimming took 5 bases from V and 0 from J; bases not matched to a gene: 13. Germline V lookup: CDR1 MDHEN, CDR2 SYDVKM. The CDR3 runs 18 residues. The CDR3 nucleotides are TGTGCCAGCAGTCCACCACCTCGGACTAGCCGTAGCACAGATACGCAGTATTTT. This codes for CASSPPPRTSRSTDTQYF.

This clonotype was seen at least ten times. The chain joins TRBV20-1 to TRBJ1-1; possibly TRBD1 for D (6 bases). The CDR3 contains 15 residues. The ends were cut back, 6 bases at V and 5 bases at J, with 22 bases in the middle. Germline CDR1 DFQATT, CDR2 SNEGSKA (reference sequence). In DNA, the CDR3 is TGCAGTGCCCCGAGGGCAGGGGCGGAGGGGACTGAAGCTTTCTTT. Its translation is CSAPRAGAEGTEAFF.

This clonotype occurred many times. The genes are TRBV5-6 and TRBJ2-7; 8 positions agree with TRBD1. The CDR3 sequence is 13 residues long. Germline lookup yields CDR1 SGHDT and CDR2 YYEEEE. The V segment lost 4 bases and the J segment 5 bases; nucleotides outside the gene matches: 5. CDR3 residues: CASSRDRGNEQYF. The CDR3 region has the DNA TGTGCCAGCAGCCGCGACAGGGGCAACGAGCAGTACTTC.

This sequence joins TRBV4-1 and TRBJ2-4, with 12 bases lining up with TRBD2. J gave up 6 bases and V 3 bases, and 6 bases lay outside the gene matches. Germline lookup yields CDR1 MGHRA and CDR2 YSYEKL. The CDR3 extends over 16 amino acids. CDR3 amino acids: CASSHTSGRRGNIQYF. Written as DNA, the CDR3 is TGCGCCAGCAGCCATACTAGCGGGAGGCGGGGAAACATTCAGTACTTC.

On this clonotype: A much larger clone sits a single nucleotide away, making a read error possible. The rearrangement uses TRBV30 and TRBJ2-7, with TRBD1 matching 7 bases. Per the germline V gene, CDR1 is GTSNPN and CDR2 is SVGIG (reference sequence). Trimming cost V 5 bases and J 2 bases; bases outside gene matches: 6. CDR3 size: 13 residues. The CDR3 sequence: CAWGQDRTYEQYF. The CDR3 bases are TGTGCCTGGGGACAGGACCGCACCTACGAGCAGTACTTC.

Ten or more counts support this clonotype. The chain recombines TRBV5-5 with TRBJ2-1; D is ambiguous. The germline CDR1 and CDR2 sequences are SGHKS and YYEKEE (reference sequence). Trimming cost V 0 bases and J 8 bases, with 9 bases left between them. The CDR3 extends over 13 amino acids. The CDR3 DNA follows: TGTGCCAGCAGCTTGGCCGGGTTCGATGAGCAGTTCTTC. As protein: CASSLAGFDEQFF.

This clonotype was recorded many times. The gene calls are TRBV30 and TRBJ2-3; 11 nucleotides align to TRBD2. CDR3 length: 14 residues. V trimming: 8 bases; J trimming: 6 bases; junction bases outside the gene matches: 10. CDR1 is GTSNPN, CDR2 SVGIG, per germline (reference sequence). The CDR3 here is CAGELAGGLDTQYF. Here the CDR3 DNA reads TGTGCCGGAGAGCTAGCGGGAGGTTTGGATACGCAGTATTTT.

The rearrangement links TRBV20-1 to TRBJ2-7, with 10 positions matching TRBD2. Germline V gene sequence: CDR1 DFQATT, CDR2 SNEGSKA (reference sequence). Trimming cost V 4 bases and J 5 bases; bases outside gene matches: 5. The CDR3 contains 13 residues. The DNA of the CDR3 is TGCAGTGCTACTAGCGGGAGCGTCGACGAGCAGTACTTC. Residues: CSATSGSVDEQYF.

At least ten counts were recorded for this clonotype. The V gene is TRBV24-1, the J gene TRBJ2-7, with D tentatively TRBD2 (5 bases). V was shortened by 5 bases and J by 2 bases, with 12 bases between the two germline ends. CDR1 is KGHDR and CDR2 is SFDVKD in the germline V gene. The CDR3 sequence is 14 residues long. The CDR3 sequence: CATSAPGVPYEQYF. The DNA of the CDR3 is TGTGCCACCAGTGCGCCCGGGGTCCCCTACGAGCAGTACTTC.

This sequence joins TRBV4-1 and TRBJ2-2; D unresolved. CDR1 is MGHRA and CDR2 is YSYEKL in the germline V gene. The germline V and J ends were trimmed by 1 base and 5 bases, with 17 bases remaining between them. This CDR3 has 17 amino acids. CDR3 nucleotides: TGCGCCAGCAGCCAAGCCGATATGGGGTTCAGGACCGGGGAGCTGTTTTTT. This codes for CASSQADMGFRTGELFF.

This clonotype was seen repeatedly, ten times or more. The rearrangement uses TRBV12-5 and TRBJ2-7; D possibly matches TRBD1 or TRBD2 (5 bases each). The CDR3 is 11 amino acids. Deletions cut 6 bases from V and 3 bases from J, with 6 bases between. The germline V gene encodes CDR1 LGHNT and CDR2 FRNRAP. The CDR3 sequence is CASGGDYEQYF. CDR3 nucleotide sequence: TGTGCTAGTGGGGGGGACTACGAGCAGTACTTC.

CDR3 loop: CASGNTGELFF. The CDR3 bases are TGTGCCTCCGGAAACACCGGGGAGCTGTTTTTT. The chain combines TRBV10-3 with TRBJ2-2; no clear D. The ends were cut back, 11 bases at V and 2 bases at J, with 6 bases in the middle. Per germline, CDR1 ENHRY and CDR2 SYGVKD. CDR3 length: 11 amino acids.

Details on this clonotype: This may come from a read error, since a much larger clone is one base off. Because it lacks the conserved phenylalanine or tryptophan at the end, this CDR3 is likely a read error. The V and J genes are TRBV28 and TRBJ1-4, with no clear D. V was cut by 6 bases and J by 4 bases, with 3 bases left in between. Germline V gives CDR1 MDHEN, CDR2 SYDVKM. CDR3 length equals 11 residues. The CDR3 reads CASSRNEKLFV. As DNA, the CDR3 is TGTGCCAGCAGCCGTAATGAAAAACTGTTTGTT.